A single sample is the source of the 23 T cell receptor beta chains below, sequenced in a study of T cell responses to AZD1222 COVID-19 vaccine. Clones were sequenced by immunoSEQ multiplex PCR, and TCRdb holds only the in-frame ones, with some missing. The sample contains some 150,000 clones, over 90% of which appear only once. The sequencing here drew on peripheral blood, taken on day 0 of MenACWY control vaccination. The receptors come from an adult in good health.

The chain employs TRBV11-2 and TRBJ2-7; no clear D gene. With 3 bases removed from V and 5 bases from J, the gap between germline ends came to 17 bases. CDR1 is SGHAT, CDR2 FQNNGV, per germline. This CDR3 region has 15 residues. The CDR3 DNA is TGTGCCAGCAGCTTCTATCAGGCACCGTCGGACGAGCAGTACTTC. This codes for CASSFYQAPSDEQYF.

The chain links TRBV4-1 to TRBJ2-1, with 7 bases aligning to TRBD2. The CDR3 consists of 17 residues. Per the germline V gene, CDR1 is MGHRA and CDR2 is YSYEKL. J was trimmed by 2 bases and V by 0 bases; bases with no gene match: 7. This CDR3 is CASSQDSWRGTYNEQFF. As DNA, the CDR3 is TGCGCCAGCAGCCAAGATTCATGGCGGGGGACCTACAATGAGCAGTTCTTC.

The genes are TRBV19 and TRBJ2-7; tentatively, D is TRBD1 or TRBD2 (5 bases each). Trimming removed 5 bases from V and 7 bases from J, with 21 bases in between. The CDR3 totals 15 residues. CDR1 and CDR2 from the germline V gene are LNHDA and SQIVND (reference sequence). The CDR3 spells CASSPMGTILREQYF. The CDR3 DNA reads as TGTGCCAGTAGTCCCATGGGGACCATCCTTCGGGAGCAGTACTTC.

The gene calls are TRBV10-1 and TRBJ2-5; D unclear. V lost 10 bases and J lost 1, with 13 bases in between. This CDR3 comprises 13 residues. Germline lookup yields CDR1 WNHNN and CDR2 SYGVQD (reference sequence). The CDR3 reads CANQPGPQETQYF. The CDR3 DNA sequence: TGCGCCAACCAACCGGGCCCCCAAGAGACCCAGTACTTC.

The chain has TRBV5-1 and TRBJ1-4; 7 bases agree with TRBD1. Germline lookup yields CDR1 SGHRS and CDR2 YFSETQ. The CDR3 covers 14 residues. J gave up 5 bases and V 0 bases, and 1 base lay outside the gene matches. The CDR3 sequence: CASSLGGGNEKLFF. CDR3 bases: TGCGCCAGCAGCTTGGGAGGGGGCAATGAAAAACTGTTTTTT.

The chain is built from TRBV3-1 (or the pseudogene TRBV3-2) and TRBJ2-3; D gene ambiguous. Germline V lookup: CDR1 LGHDT, CDR2 YNNKEL (reference sequence). CDR3 length: 16 residues. The V end lost 4 bases, the J end lost 3 bases, and 17 bases lay between the germline ends. In nucleotides, the CDR3 is TGTGCCAGCAGCCTGCCCCGCCCGGAAGGAACAGATACGCAGTATTTT. It specifies CASSLPRPEGTDTQYF.

This chain uses TRBV2 with TRBJ1-5; possibly TRBD1 for D (5 bases). This CDR3 has 13 amino acids. V was pared by 8 bases and J by 4 bases, with 12 bases between. Germline loops: CDR1 SNHLY, CDR2 FYNNEI. The CDR3 nucleotides read TGTGCCAGCGGTCCGGGACCGAATCAGCCCCAGCATTTT. This encodes CASGPGPNQPQHF.

This sequence joins TRBV6-4 and TRBJ1-6; TRBD1 matches at 7 bases. Per germline, CDR1 MRHNA and CDR2 SNTAGT. Unmatched junction bases numbered 6, after V lost 6 bases and J lost 10 bases. CDR3 length equals 13 residues. CDR3 DNA sequence: TGTGCCAGCAGAGGACAGGTGGGATCACCCCTCCACTTT. Its translation: CASRGQVGSPLHF.

V gene TRBV5-1 combines with J gene TRBJ1-2; no clear D gene. Per the germline V gene, CDR1 is SGHRS and CDR2 is YFSETQ. The V end lost 0 bases, the J end lost 8 bases, and 14 bases lay between the germline ends. The length of the CDR3 is 14 residues. This CDR3 reads CASSLESTSGGYTF. The CDR3, as DNA: TGCGCCAGCAGCTTGGAGTCCACCTCGGGCGGCTACACCTTC.

The CDR3 DNA reads TGTGCCAGCAGCCTCGCGCTTGGGGGCTACACCTTC. It translates to CASSLALGGYTF. The V gene is TRBV3-1 (or the pseudogene TRBV3-2), the J gene TRBJ1-2; no firm D call. CDR3 size: 12 residues. Per germline, CDR1 LGHDT and CDR2 YNNKEL (reference sequence). Trimming shortened V by 4 bases and J by 8 bases, and 11 bases separated the two germline ends.

The J gene is TRBJ1-1, the V gene TRBV4-3, with 7 bases aligning to TRBD1. V shed 4 bases, J shed 5 bases, and the junction held 4 bases outside the gene matches. There are 13 residues in the CDR3. CDR1 and CDR2 from the germline V gene are LGHNA and YSLEER. CDR3 loop: CASSLNRGTEAFF. The CDR3 DNA reads TGCGCCAGCAGCCTAAACAGGGGTACTGAAGCTTTCTTT.

The chain joins TRBV4-1 to TRBJ1-2; maybe TRBD1 (6 bases). This CDR3 has 14 amino acids. The V and J ends lost 0 bases and 8 bases respectively, with 13 bases between them. CDR1 and CDR2 (germline): MGHRA, YSYEKL. CDR3 coding DNA: TGCGCCAGCAGCCAAGATAGGGGGGGAGGCGGCTACACCTTC. It yields the protein CASSQDRGGGGYTF.

This chain uses TRBV7-2 with TRBJ2-4; 10 bases match TRBD1. CDR1 and CDR2 (germline): SGHTA, FQGNSA. CDR3 length: 17 amino acids. J gave up 6 bases and V 0 bases, and 8 bases lay outside the gene matches. The CDR3 nucleotides read TGTGCCAGCAGCTTAGCAGCCCGGACAGGGGGAAGAAACATTCAGTACTTC. Translation gives CASSLAARTGGRNIQYF. Variable domain in full (rest from reference TRBV7-2 and TRBJ2-4): GAGVSQSPSNKVTEKGKDVELRCDPISGHTALYWYRQSLGQGLEFLIYFQGNSAPDKSGLPSDRFSAERTGGSVSTLTIQRTQQEDSAVYLCASSLAARTGGRNIQYFGAGTRLSVL.

The V gene is TRBV4-3, the J gene TRBJ2-1, with TRBD1 matching 9 bases. V gave up 0 bases and J gave up 7 bases; unmatched junction bases: 4. Per the germline V gene, CDR1 is LGHNA and CDR2 is YSLEER. CDR3 length equals 15 residues. The CDR3 loop is CASSQEGTGYNEQFF. The CDR3, as DNA: TGCGCCAGCAGCCAAGAAGGGACAGGGTATAATGAGCAGTTCTTC.

V gene TRBV5-1 combines with J gene TRBJ2-3; tentative D call: TRBD1 (5 bases). Germline lookup yields CDR1 SGHRS and CDR2 YFSETQ. The V end lost 4 bases, the J end lost 4 bases, and 13 bases lay between the germline ends. This CDR3 is built from 14 residues. The DNA for the CDR3 is TGCGCCAGCAGCCCAAGTGGCAGGGCAGATACGCAGTATTTT. Translated, it gives CASSPSGRADTQYF.

With regard to this clone: Other nucleotide sequences from this sample produce the same CDR3. The CDR3 loop reads CASRQGHNPSYEQYF. The CDR3 DNA reads as TGTGCCAGTAGGCAGGGTCATAACCCCAGCTACGAGCAGTACTTC. This chain connects TRBV19 to TRBJ2-7; weak D call: TRBD1 (5 bases). CDR1 is LNHDA, CDR2 SQIVND, per germline (reference sequence). V was clipped by 6 bases and J by 3 bases, with 18 bases between them. This CDR3 spans 15 amino acids.

The CDR3 region has the DNA TGTGCCAGCAGCCTCTCACTAGCGGGGCCCTACAATGAGCAGTTCTTC. This codes for CASSLSLAGPYNEQFF. V usage is TRBV7-3 and J usage is TRBJ2-1; 10 positions match TRBD2. The V and J ends lost 5 bases and 2 bases, in that order; junction bases with no gene match: 6. Looked up from germline, CDR1 is SGHTA and CDR2 is FQGTGA. This CDR3 contains 16 residues. Full variable domain (remainder filled in from reference TRBV7-3 and TRBJ2-1): GAGVSQTPSNKVTEKGKYVELRCDPISGHTALYWYRQSLGQGPEFLIYFQGTGAADDSGLPNDRFFAVRPEGSVSTLKIQRTERGDSAVYLCASSLSLAGPYNEQFFGPGTRLTVL.

The chain is built from TRBV6-5 and TRBJ1-5; D not resolved. There are 14 residues in the CDR3. Trimming stripped 10 bases from V and 3 bases from J, with 16 bases between. CDR1 MNHEY and CDR2 SVGAGI come from the germline V gene. The chain's CDR3 is CATSVGIFNQPQHF. CDR3 nucleotide sequence: TGTGCCACCTCCGTCGGGATCTTCAATCAGCCCCAGCATTTT.

V and J are TRBV6-2 or TRBV6-3 and TRBJ1-2; maybe TRBD1 (5 bases). The V gene lost 0 bases and the J gene lost 8 bases, with 13 bases spanning the gap. CDR3 length equals 14 residues. Germline V gene sequence: CDR1 MNHEY, CDR2 SVGEGT. As DNA, the CDR3 is TGTGCCAGCAGTTACTCTGGGCAGGGCTGGGGCTACACCTTC. This sequence encodes CASSYSGQGWGYTF.

The V and J genes are TRBV7-2 and TRBJ2-3; D not certain. V dropped 0 bases and J dropped 6 bases, with 19 bases sitting between them. There are 17 residues in the CDR3. Germline lookup yields CDR1 SGHTA and CDR2 FQGNSA. CDR3 nucleotide sequence: TGTGCCAGCAGCTTAGCCTCTGCCGAGGCTTCACAGGATACGCAGTATTTT. Translated: CASSLASAEASQDTQYF.

V is TRBV6-6 and J is TRBJ1-2; the match to TRBD1 covers 8 bases. The germline CDR1 and CDR2 sequences are MNHNY and SVGAGI (reference sequence). V trimming: 5 bases; J trimming: 4 bases; junction bases outside the gene matches: 6. The CDR3 totals 14 residues. This chain's CDR3 is CASSDPGTGYGYTF. In DNA, the CDR3 is TGTGCCAGCAGTGACCCCGGGACAGGCTATGGCTACACCTTC.

This rearrangement joins TRBV28 to TRBJ1-2; maybe TRBD1 (5 bases). With 3 bases removed from V and 5 bases from J, the gap between germline ends came to 7 bases. This CDR3 has 12 amino acids. Germline V gene data show CDR1 as MDHEN and CDR2 as SYDVKM. The CDR3 region has the DNA TGTGCCAGCAGTTTCGACAGTTATGGCTACACCTTC. Its translation: CASSFDSYGYTF.

J is TRBJ1-1 and V is TRBV9; D gene unclear. The CDR3 loop spans 14 amino acids. V shed 0 bases and J shed 1 base, with 7 bases lying between them. Germline CDR1 is SGDLS and CDR2 is YYNGEE. The CDR3 loop reads CASSVASANTEAFF. For the CDR3, the DNA is TGTGCCAGCAGCGTAGCATCAGCGAACACTGAAGCTTTCTTT.